This T cell receptor beta chain emerged from a study of cytomegalovirus exposure and HLA in healthy donors. General observations from the study: Rare TCR sequences predominated, though certain public TCRs were found in many donors. 164 TCR beta chains were listed as cytomegalovirus-associated.

On this clone itself: As yet, its antigen is unknown.

Germline loops: CDR1 SGHAT, CDR2 FQNNGV. The CDR3 spans 13 residues. V was pared by 11 bases and J by 0 bases, with 7 bases of the junction left unmatched. Clones were sequenced by immunoSEQ multiplex PCR, and TCRdb holds only the in-frame ones, with some missing. The sample lists 200,000 to 250,000 clones, about 89% seen once, with more than 0.85% in the top ten. The receptor comes from a young woman in good health and CMV-seronegative. V usage is TRBV11-2 and J usage is TRBJ2-7; 7 bases are shared with TRBD1. Sequenced: PBMCs. In DNA form, the CDR3 reads TGTGCCCCTGGACAGGCCAGCTCCTACGAGCAGTACTTC. This gives the protein CAPGQASSYEQYF.